A single TCR beta chain is shown here with its context. The sample originates from a study of Ad26.COV2.S vaccination and SARS-CoV-2 variants. The germline gives CDR1 MGHRA, CDR2 YSYEKL. This CDR3 has 17 amino acids. Trimming left V 0 bases short and J 1 base short, with 12 bases between. Sequencing was performed with immunoSEQ multiplex PCR; in TCRdb, only in-frame clones are kept and a portion is missing. The data contain hundreds of thousands of clones, about 91% of them singletons. Treatment: some 20 received Ad26.COV2.S at low or high dose, single or two shots; roughly five received placebo; per-sample allocation not given. Specimen acquisition occurred on day 63 following the initial vaccine or placebo injection.

Sequencing was performed on peripheral blood, taken in a trial of Ad26.COV2.S vaccine versus placebo. This sequence was found in a person between 18 and 65 years old who received the Ad26.COV2.S COVID-19 vaccine or a placebo. The chain has TRBV4-1 and TRBJ2-2, with D perhaps matching TRBD2 (6 bases). The CDR3 reads CASSQDSRRGNTGELFF. The DNA of the CDR3 is TGCGCCAGCAGCCAAGATTCGCGGCGGGGGAACACCGGGGAGCTGTTTTTT.